This T cell receptor (beta chain) was observed in a study of blood T cell repertoires in COVID-19. Overall study context: The study drew acute and convalescent COVID-19 samples from the United States, Italy and Spain. In each case, the material was cDNA or gDNA derived from T cells, B-cell-depleted T cells, or PBMCs.

The table came from immunoSEQ multiplex PCR; TCRdb's copy has only in-frame clones and leaves some out. The sample contains hundreds of thousands of clones, around 87% of which appear only once. Before they entered the study, exposed participants had met a COVID-19 case within 2 weeks. Germline V gene data show CDR1 as SGHNT and CDR2 as YYREEE (reference sequence). The CDR3 contains 14 residues. V lost 4 bases to trimming and J lost 5 bases, with 15 bases between them. The chain combines TRBV5-4 with TRBJ1-1, with D hard to call. The sequenced sample was PBMCs or T cells enriched from blood (not recorded which). The receptor comes from a man in his thirties or forties who had been exposed to COVID-19. For the CDR3, the DNA is TGTGCCAGCAGCAATCCTCCCGGGGAAACTGAAGCTTTCTTT. Protein: CASSNPPGETEAFF. The whole variable domain, filled in from reference TRBV5-4 and TRBJ1-1, reads ETGVTQSPTHLIKTRGQQVTLRCSSQSGHNTVSWYQQALGQGPQFIFQYYREEENGRGNFPPRFSGLQFPNYSSELNVNALELDDSALYLCASSNPPGETEAFFGQGTRLTVV.